This passage covers 28 T cell receptor beta chains from one sample sequenced in a study of blood T cell repertoires in COVID-19. Sequenced by immunoSEQ multiplex PCR; TCRdb stores in-frame clones only, minus some. The data contain around 300,000 clones, 80% to 95% of them singletons. The specimen was peripheral blood. The receptors come from a woman younger than 45 with COVID-19, enrolled during active disease.

This chain uses TRBV5-1 with TRBJ2-7; D gene ambiguous. Trimming took 4 bases from V and 0 from J, leaving 11 bases between them. This CDR3 contains 14 residues. Germline loops: CDR1 SGHRS, CDR2 YFSETQ. The CDR3: CASSRVASSYEQYF. The CDR3 nucleotides read TGCGCCAGCAGCCGGGTAGCAAGCTCCTACGAGCAGTACTTC. The full variable domain, its missing parts supplied by reference TRBV5-1 and TRBJ2-7, is KAGVTQTPRYLIKTRGQQVTLSCSPISGHRSVSWYQQTPGQGLQFLFEYFSETQRNKGNFPGRFSGRQFSNSRSEMNVSTLELGDSALYLCASSRVASSYEQYFGPGTRLTVT.

The chain uses TRBV24-1 and TRBJ2-7; TRBD2 agrees at 15 bases. J gave up 4 bases and V 2 bases, and 2 bases lay outside the gene matches. Per germline, CDR1 KGHDR and CDR2 SFDVKD. CDR3 size: 16 residues. CDR3 in DNA: TGTGCCACCAGTGATTCCGGGACTAGCGGGAGGTACGAGCAGTACTTC. This sequence encodes CATSDSGTSGRYEQYF.

The chain links TRBV10-3 to TRBJ2-7; 8 bases line up with TRBD2. V shed 5 bases and J 7 bases; nucleotides not matched to a gene: 1. Germline CDR1 is ENHRY and CDR2 is SYGVKD. This CDR3 has 11 residues. The CDR3 DNA reads as TGTGCCATCAGTCCGGGGGGGGAGCAGTACTTC. As protein: CAISPGGEQYF.

The chain joins TRBV9 to TRBJ2-7; TRBD2 matches 8 bases. This CDR3 contains 14 residues. V trimming: 0 bases; J trimming: 3 bases; junction bases outside the gene matches: 2. Looked up from germline, CDR1 is SGDLS and CDR2 is YYNGEE. CDR3 nucleotide sequence: TGTGCCAGCAGCGTAGATGGGACTAGCTACGAGCAGTACTTC. This translates into CASSVDGTSYEQYF.

The J gene is TRBJ2-1, the V gene TRBV7-2; 11 positions agree with TRBD2. The V gene's germline CDR1 is SGHTA and CDR2 FQGNSA. V shed 2 bases and J 2 bases; nucleotides not matched to a gene: 8. The CDR3 extends over 18 amino acids. The CDR3 DNA is TGTGCCAGCAGCTTACAGTGGGGACTAGCGGAAGCCTACAATGAGCAGTTCTTC. Translated, it gives CASSLQWGLAEAYNEQFF. Drawing the rest from reference TRBV7-2 and TRBJ2-1, the complete variable domain is GAGVSQSPSNKVTEKGKDVELRCDPISGHTALYWYRQSLGQGLEFLIYFQGNSAPDKSGLPSDRFSAERTGGSVSTLTIQRTQQEDSAVYLCASSLQWGLAEAYNEQFFGPGTRLTVL.

V and J are TRBV11-2 and TRBJ2-3, with 10 bases aligning to TRBD2. From germline, CDR1 is SGHAT and CDR2 FQNNGV. With 6 bases clipped from V and 2 bases from J, the junction kept 14 bases outside the gene matches. The CDR3 totals 18 residues. This CDR3 reads CASRGARAGGHFTDTQYF. The CDR3 bases are TGTGCCAGCAGGGGGGCGAGAGCGGGAGGGCATTTCACAGATACGCAGTATTTT.

The DNA for the CDR3 is TGCAGCGCTGGACTAGCGGGAGCCTATGAGCAGTTCTTC. Its translation is CSAGLAGAYEQFF. The chain links TRBV29-1 to TRBJ2-1; 13 bases are shared with TRBD2. Germline V gene lookup returns CDR1 SQVTM and CDR2 ANQGSEA. The CDR3 sequence is 13 residues long. The junction had 5 bases not matched to a gene; V was cut back by 7 bases and J by 8 bases.

This rearrangement joins TRBV9 to TRBJ2-2, with 8 bases aligning to TRBD2. V was clipped by 5 bases and J by 4 bases; unmatched bases: 7. Per the germline V gene, CDR1 is SGDLS and CDR2 is YYNGEE. The CDR3 consists of 15 residues. CDR3 amino acids: CASSTAGGPTGELFF. The CDR3 DNA reads TGTGCCAGCAGTACCGCGGGAGGCCCCACCGGGGAGCTGTTTTTT.

Written as DNA, the CDR3 is TGTGCCAGCGGCGCGACACTCCATGGGCCAGATACGCAGTATTTT. Translated, it gives CASGATLHGPDTQYF. The chain employs TRBV28 and TRBJ2-3; D gene unclear. The CDR3 is 15 amino acids. Trimming removed 8 bases from V and 4 bases from J, with 19 bases in between. Germline V CDR1 and CDR2: MDHEN, SYDVKM.

In its sample, this clone was seen a few times. This same CDR3 is encoded by further DNA sequences in the sample. The gene calls are TRBV7-3 and TRBJ2-2; D possibly corresponds to TRBD2 (6 bases). The V end was cut by 0 bases, the J end by 2 bases, with 7 bases between. Germline CDR1 SGHTA, CDR2 FQGTGA. CDR3 length equals 15 residues. CDR3 DNA sequence: TGTGCCAGCAGCTTAACCGGGACTAACACCGGGGAGCTGTTTTTT. Amino acids: CASSLTGTNTGELFF.

The CDR3: CASSVDDYSNQPQHF. The CDR3, as DNA: TGTGCCAGCAGTGTGGATGACTATAGCAATCAGCCCCAGCATTTT. The chain joins TRBV7-2 to TRBJ1-5; D gene uncertain. This CDR3 has 15 amino acids. V was pared by 6 bases and J by 0 bases, with 12 bases between. Germline CDR1 is SGHTA and CDR2 is FQGNSA.

The chain couples TRBV3-1 (or the pseudogene TRBV3-2) to TRBJ2-6; D might be TRBD1 (6 bases). The CDR3 has 16 amino acids. V lost 1 base and J 2 bases, leaving 9 bases between the germline ends. Germline V CDR1 and CDR2: LGHDT, YNNKEL (reference sequence). CDR3 sequence reads: CASSQVAGAGANVLTF. CDR3 DNA sequence: TGTGCCAGCAGCCAAGTAGCAGGGGCTGGGGCCAACGTCCTGACTTTC.

This clone was seen only once. The chain recombines TRBV5-1 with TRBJ2-1; D is unclear. CDR3 length: 15 residues. V lost 0 bases and J lost 0, with 7 bases in between. Germline CDR1 is SGHRS and CDR2 is YFSETQ. DNA for the CDR3: TGCGCCAGCAGCTTGGAGTCTAGCTCCTACAATGAGCAGTTCTTC. It encodes CASSLESSSYNEQFF.

The rearrangement links TRBV18 to TRBJ2-7; TRBD2 might be the D (6 bases). The length of the CDR3 is 14 residues. Trimming shortened V by 5 bases and J by 4 bases, and 15 bases separated the two germline ends. Germline V gene data show CDR1 as KGHSH and CDR2 as LQKENI. The CDR3 here is CASSELAGIYEQYF. The CDR3 DNA reads as TGTGCCAGCTCAGAACTAGCAGGGATATACGAGCAGTACTTC.

The rearrangement joins TRBV27 to TRBJ1-2, with 7 bases fitting TRBD1. V lost 7 bases and J lost 4; bases outside the gene matches: 15. From germline, CDR1 is MNHEY and CDR2 SMNVEV (reference sequence). The CDR3 is 16 residues long. The CDR3 reads CASTFSGGLGSYGYTF. The DNA of the CDR3 is TGTGCCAGCACCTTCTCAGGGGGGCTGGGTTCCTATGGCTACACCTTC.

The chain is built from TRBV19 and TRBJ1-4; 8 bases are a match to TRBD1. This CDR3 contains 14 residues. CDR1 and CDR2 (germline): LNHDA, SQIVND (reference sequence). Trimming at V came to 5 bases and at J to 8 bases, leaving 7 bases not matched to a gene. CDR3 nucleotide sequence: TGTGCCAGTAGTTCGGACAGGGTTGGAGAAAAACTGTTTTTT. Translation: CASSSDRVGEKLFF.

In this sample, this clone turned up a few times. The rearrangement uses TRBV18 and TRBJ1-3; 8 nucleotides align to TRBD1. Germline V gene lookup returns CDR1 KGHSH and CDR2 LQKENI. Trimming cost V 1 base and J 4 bases; bases outside gene matches: 6. The CDR3 is 16 amino acids. DNA for the CDR3: TGTGCCAGCTCACCACAGCAGGGGGCGCAAGGAAACACCATATATTTT. This codes for CASSPQQGAQGNTIYF.

This sequence joins TRBV12-3 or TRBV12-4 and TRBJ1-2, with 9 bases that match TRBD1. The trim removed 5 bases at V and 4 bases at J, leaving 2 bases unmatched. CDR3 length: 13 residues. The CDR3 sequence: CASSGTGPYGYTF. The CDR3 coding sequence is TGTGCCAGCAGTGGGACAGGGCCCTATGGCTACACCTTC.

With respect to this clone: This sample includes further DNA sequences coding for the same CDR3. The chain is built from TRBV6-1 and TRBJ1-4; possible D gene TRBD1, 5 bases. Trimming cost V 1 base and J 7 bases, with 10 bases left between them. CDR3 length equals 14 residues. Germline V lookup: CDR1 MNHNS, CDR2 SASEGT. The CDR3 bases are TGTGCCAGCAGTGAAGGGACAAGTAGTGAAAAACTGTTTTTT. It encodes CASSEGTSSEKLFF.

The rearrangement uses TRBV6-2 or TRBV6-3 and TRBJ2-7; 11 nucleotides align to TRBD1. CDR1 is MNHEY, CDR2 SVGEGT, per germline. This CDR3 has 14 amino acids. The ends lost 5 bases at V and 4 bases at J; junction bases unmatched: 4. The CDR3 nucleotides read TGTGCCAGCAGTCTGGGACAGGGGGTTTACGAGCAGTACTTC. This gives the protein CASSLGQGVYEQYF.

The V call is TRBV19, the J call TRBJ1-5, with D maybe TRBD1 (5 bases). Germline V gene data show CDR1 as LNHDA and CDR2 as SQIVND (reference sequence). The CDR3 is made up of 15 amino acids. V dropped 10 bases and J dropped 1 base, with 17 bases sitting between them. In nucleotides, the CDR3 is TGTGCCACTCATACAGGTATTATGAGCAATCAGCCCCAGCATTTT. As protein: CATHTGIMSNQPQHF.

This chain joins TRBV14 and TRBJ1-3, with 7 bases lining up with TRBD1. The germline CDR1 and CDR2 sequences are SGHDN and FVKESK. The CDR3 totals 15 residues. V lost 4 bases and J lost 2; bases outside the gene matches: 5. The CDR3 is CASSPYRGPGNTIYF. Written as DNA, the CDR3 is TGTGCCAGCAGCCCGTACAGGGGCCCTGGAAACACCATATATTTT.

V usage is TRBV5-6 and J usage is TRBJ2-7, with TRBD1 matching over 8 bases. V lost 3 bases and J lost 2; bases outside the gene matches: 4. This CDR3 has 14 amino acids. The germline gives CDR1 SGHDT, CDR2 YYEEEE. The DNA of the CDR3 is TGTGCCAGCAGCTCCAGGACAGGGCCCTACGAGCAGTACTTC. This encodes CASSSRTGPYEQYF.

The genes are TRBV7-8 and TRBJ2-1, with TRBD1 as a possible D gene (6 bases). This CDR3 spans 14 amino acids. The germline V gene encodes CDR1 SGHVS and CDR2 FQNEAQ. The germline V and J ends were trimmed by 5 bases and 7 bases, with 15 bases remaining between them. Here the CDR3 reads CASSKGGFGNEQFF. CDR3 sequence (DNA): TGTGCCAGCAGCAAAGGGGGTTTCGGGAATGAGCAGTTCTTC.

V usage is TRBV24-1 and J usage is TRBJ2-1; a possible D gene is TRBD1 (7 bases). CDR1 is KGHDR and CDR2 is SFDVKD in the germline V gene. The V and J ends lost 3 bases and 3 bases respectively, with 14 bases between them. CDR3 size: 16 residues. The CDR3 DNA reads TGTGCCACCAGTGATCCTCGACAGGGAGGCTACAATGAGCAGTTCTTC. This sequence encodes CATSDPRQGGYNEQFF.

The chain employs TRBV10-2 and TRBJ1-1; TRBD1 aligns across 7 bases. Trimming cost V 6 bases and J 2 bases; bases outside gene matches: 3. The CDR3 runs to 13 residues. CDR1 WSHSY and CDR2 SAAADI come from the germline V gene. CDR3 loop: CASRGQTNTEAFF. The CDR3 DNA sequence: TGCGCCAGCAGGGGACAGACTAACACTGAAGCTTTCTTT.

This clone was counted a single time. The gene calls are TRBV9 and TRBJ1-5; tentative D call: TRBD1 (6 bases). CDR1 SGDLS and CDR2 YYNGEE come from the germline V gene. The V end was cut by 0 bases, the J end by 5 bases, with 12 bases between. The CDR3 has 15 residues. The CDR3 sequence is CASSVGGRGDQPQHF. As DNA, the CDR3 is TGTGCCAGCAGCGTAGGGGGCAGGGGCGATCAGCCCCAGCATTTT.

The chain employs TRBV19 and TRBJ2-5; 8 bases match TRBD2. The germline V gene encodes CDR1 LNHDA and CDR2 SQIVND (reference sequence). This CDR3 comprises 16 residues. With V trimmed by 5 bases and J by 1 base, 9 bases remained unmatched. DNA for the CDR3: TGTGCCAGTAGTTTTGGAGCGGGAGCCTCCCAAGAGACCCAGTACTTC. Translation gives CASSFGAGASQETQYF.